These T cell receptor beta chains were read from a single sample in a study of blood T cell repertoires in COVID-19. Profiled with immunoSEQ multiplex PCR; TCRdb holds only in-frame clones, not every one. The table shows 45,000 to 55,000 clones, with around four fifths occurring only once. Sequenced input: peripheral blood. These TCRs come from a man aged 45 to 65 with acute or convalescent COVID-19. Both conserved end residues are part of each CDR3. The order of the fields is clone size, V gene, D gene, J gene, CDR3 DNA, CDR3 protein. A D gene is named only where the DNA matches it firmly. Part of the rows lack a size; the others show once, few, many or a class for expanded clones.

.	TRBV2	.	TRBJ2-5	TGTGCCAGCAGTGATAGATTCCGGGAGACCCAGTACTTC	CASSDRFRETQYF
.	TRBV5-1	TRBD2	TRBJ2-3	TGCGCCAGCAGCTTGATAGCGGGGGGTGCAGATACGCAGTATTTT	CASSLIAGGADTQYF
.	TRBV6-5	.	TRBJ1-3	TGTGCCAGCAGTTACTCAGGGGACATGTTTGGAAACACCATATATTTT	CASSYSGDMFGNTIYF
.	TRBV13	.	TRBJ2-7	TGTGCCAGCAGCAGGACAGCCTACGAGCAGTACTTC	CASSRTAYEQYF
.	TRBV10-2	.	TRBJ2-7	TGCGCCAGCAGTGATGGAGGGCCCTACGAGCAGTACTTC	CASSDGGPYEQYF
few	TRBV5-8	.	TRBJ1-4	TGTGCCAGCAGCTTGGCGTCCGCTACGGTTGAAAAACTGTTTTTT	CASSLASATVEKLFF
.	TRBV9	.	TRBJ1-4	TGTGCCAGCAGCGTAGCGGGGGGGGAAGTTGAAAAACTGTTTTTT	CASSVAGGEVEKLFF
.	TRBV11-2	.	TRBJ2-3	TGTGCCAGCAGCTTACAGCGGAGCACAGATACGCAGTATTTT	CASSLQRSTDTQYF
few	TRBV5-1	TRBD1	TRBJ1-4	TGCGCCAGCAGCCTGGGACAGGGGGCGGCTAATGAAAAACTGTTTTTT	CASSLGQGAANEKLFF
.	TRBV9	TRBD2	TRBJ2-1	TGTGCCAGCACCGACGGACTAGCGGGAGGAAACAATGAGCAGTTCTTC	CASTDGLAGGNNEQFF